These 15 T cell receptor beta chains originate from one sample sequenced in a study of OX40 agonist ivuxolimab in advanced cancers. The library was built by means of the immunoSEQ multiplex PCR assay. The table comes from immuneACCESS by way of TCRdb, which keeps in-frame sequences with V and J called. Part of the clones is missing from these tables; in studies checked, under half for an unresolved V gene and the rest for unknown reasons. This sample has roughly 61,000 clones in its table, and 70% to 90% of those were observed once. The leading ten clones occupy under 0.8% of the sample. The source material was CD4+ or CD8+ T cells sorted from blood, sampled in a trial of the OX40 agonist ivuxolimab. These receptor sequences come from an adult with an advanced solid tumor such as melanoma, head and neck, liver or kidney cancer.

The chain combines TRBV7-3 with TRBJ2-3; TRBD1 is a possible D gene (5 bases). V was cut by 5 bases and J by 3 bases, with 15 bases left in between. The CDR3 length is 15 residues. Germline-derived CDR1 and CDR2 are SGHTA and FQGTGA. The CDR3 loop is CASSPTATETDTQYF. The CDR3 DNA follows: TGTGCCAGCAGCCCCACCGCGACAGAGACAGATACGCAGTATTTT.

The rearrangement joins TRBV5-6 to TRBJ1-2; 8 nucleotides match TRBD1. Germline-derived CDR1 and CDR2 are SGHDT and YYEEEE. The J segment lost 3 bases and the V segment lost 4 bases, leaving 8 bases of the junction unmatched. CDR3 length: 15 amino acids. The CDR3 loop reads CASSIPGQVYYGYTF. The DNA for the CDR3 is TGTGCCAGCAGCATTCCGGGACAGGTCTACTATGGCTACACCTTC.

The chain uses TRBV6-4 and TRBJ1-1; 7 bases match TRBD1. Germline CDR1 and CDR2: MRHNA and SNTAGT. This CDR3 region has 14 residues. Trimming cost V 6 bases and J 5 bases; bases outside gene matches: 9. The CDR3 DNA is TGTGCCAGCAGCCTCCGACAGGGAGATACTGAAGCTTTCTTT. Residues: CASSLRQGDTEAFF.

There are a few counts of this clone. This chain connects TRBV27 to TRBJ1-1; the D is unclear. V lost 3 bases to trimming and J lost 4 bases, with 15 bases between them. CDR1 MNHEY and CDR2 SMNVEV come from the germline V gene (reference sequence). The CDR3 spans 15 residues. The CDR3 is CASSFSSGGGTEAFF. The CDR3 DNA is TGTGCCAGCAGTTTCTCGTCCGGAGGAGGCACTGAAGCTTTCTTT.

This CDR3 is CAWSVAAGGYNEQFF. The CDR3 coding sequence is TGTGCCTGGAGTGTAGCAGCGGGAGGTTACAATGAGCAGTTCTTC. The V gene is TRBV30, the J gene TRBJ2-1; 9 bases agree with TRBD2. The length of the CDR3 is 15 residues. Losses at the gene ends were 0 bases for V and 4 bases for J; bases not matched to a gene: 4. Per the germline V gene, CDR1 is GTSNPN and CDR2 is SVGIG (reference sequence).

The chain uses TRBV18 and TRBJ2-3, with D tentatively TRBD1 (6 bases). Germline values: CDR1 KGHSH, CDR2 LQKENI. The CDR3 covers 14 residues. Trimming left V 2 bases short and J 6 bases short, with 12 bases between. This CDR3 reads CASSPYAGADTQYF. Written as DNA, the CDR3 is TGTGCCAGCTCACCATACGCAGGGGCCGATACGCAGTATTTT.

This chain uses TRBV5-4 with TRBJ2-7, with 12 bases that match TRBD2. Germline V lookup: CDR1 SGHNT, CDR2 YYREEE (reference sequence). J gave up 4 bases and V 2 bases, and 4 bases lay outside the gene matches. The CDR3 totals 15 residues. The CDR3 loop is CASSFGGTSGYEQYF. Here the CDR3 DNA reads TGTGCCAGCAGCTTCGGAGGGACTAGCGGGTACGAGCAGTACTTC.

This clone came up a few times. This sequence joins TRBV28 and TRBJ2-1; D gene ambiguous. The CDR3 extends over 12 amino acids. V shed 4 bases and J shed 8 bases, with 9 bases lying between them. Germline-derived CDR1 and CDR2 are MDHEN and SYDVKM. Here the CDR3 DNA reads TGTGCCAGCAGTTCCGTCTCCGATGAGCAGTTCTTC. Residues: CASSSVSDEQFF.

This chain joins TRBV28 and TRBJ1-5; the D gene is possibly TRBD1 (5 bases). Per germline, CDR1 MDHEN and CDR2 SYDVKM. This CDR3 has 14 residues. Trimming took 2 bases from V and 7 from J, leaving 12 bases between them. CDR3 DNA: TGTGCCAGCAGTTTACGCCTCGCAGGGCAGCCCCAGCATTTT. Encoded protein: CASSLRLAGQPQHF.

Here the CDR3 DNA reads TGTGCCAGTAGTATTAAACAGGGCAACTACGAGCAGTACTTC. Residues: CASSIKQGNYEQYF. The chain combines TRBV19 with TRBJ2-7; a possible D gene is TRBD1 (6 bases). CDR1 and CDR2 from the germline V gene are LNHDA and SQIVND (reference sequence). Trimming pared 3 bases from V and 3 bases from J, leaving 12 bases between. The CDR3 length is 14 residues.

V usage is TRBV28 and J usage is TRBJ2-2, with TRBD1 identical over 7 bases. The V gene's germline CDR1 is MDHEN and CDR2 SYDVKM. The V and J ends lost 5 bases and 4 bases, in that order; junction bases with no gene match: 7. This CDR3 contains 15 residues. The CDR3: CASSGRTGGTGELFF. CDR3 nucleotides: TGTGCCAGCAGTGGTCGGACAGGCGGCACCGGGGAGCTGTTTTTT.

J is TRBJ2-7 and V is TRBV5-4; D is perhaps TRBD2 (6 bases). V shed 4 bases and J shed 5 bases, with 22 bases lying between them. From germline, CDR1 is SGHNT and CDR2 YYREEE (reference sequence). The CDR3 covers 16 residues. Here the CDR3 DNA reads TGTGCCAGCAGCCCTGGGGGGACCCGTGGGGCGCACGAGCAGTACTTC. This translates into CASSPGGTRGAHEQYF.

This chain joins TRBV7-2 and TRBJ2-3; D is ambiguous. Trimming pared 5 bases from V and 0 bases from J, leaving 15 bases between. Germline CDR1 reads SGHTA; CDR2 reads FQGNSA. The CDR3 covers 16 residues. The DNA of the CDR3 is TGTGCCAGCAGCCCCCTGCGAAAGGCCAGCACAGATACGCAGTATTTT. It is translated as CASSPLRKASTDTQYF.

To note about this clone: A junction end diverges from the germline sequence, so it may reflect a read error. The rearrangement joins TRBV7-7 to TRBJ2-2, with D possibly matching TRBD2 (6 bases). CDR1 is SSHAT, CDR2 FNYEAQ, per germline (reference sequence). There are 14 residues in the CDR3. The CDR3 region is CASSRGTNTGELFF. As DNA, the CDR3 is TGTGCTAGCAGCCGGGGGACTAACACCGGGGAGCTGTTTTTT.

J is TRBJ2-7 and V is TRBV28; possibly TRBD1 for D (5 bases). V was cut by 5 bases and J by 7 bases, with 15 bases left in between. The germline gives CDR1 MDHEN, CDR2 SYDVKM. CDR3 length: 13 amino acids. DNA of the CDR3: TGTGCCAGCAGTGCCCCCGCGACAGAAGAGCAGTACTTC. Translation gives CASSAPATEEQYF.